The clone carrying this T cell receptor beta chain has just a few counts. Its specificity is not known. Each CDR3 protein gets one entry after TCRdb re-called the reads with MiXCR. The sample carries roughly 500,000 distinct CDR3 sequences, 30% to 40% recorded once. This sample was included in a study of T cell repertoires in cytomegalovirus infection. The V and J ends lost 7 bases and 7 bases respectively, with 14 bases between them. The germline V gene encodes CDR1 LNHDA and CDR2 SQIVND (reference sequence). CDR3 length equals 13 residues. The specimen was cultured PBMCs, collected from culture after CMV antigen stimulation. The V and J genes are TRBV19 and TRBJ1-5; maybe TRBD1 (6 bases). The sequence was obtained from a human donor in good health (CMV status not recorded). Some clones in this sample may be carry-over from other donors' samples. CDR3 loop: CASNGQGKQPQHF. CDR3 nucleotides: TGTGCCAGTAATGGGCAGGGGAAACAGCCCCAGCATTTT.